The present T cell receptor beta chain was sequenced within a study of cytotoxic CD8 clonotypes in ibrutinib-treated CLL listed by TCRdb under 2021. About the full investigation: In this cohort, approximately 15 patients were treatment-naive and approximately 10 were relapsed/refractory, while 17 to 18 had unmutated IGHV. Cryopreserved peripheral blood mononuclear cells were collected before treatment, at response, and at either disease progression or sustained remission. Patients were still on ibrutinib when every remission and progressive disease sample was collected. Response samples were taken after a median of roughly 12 months on treatment, ranging from about 6 to 36 months. Partial responses were observed in roughly 25 patients and complete responses in 2; after a median follow-up of 68 months, remission was maintained in 14 patients and progression was observed in some 12. On average, each sample had roughly 230,000 productive templates and approximately 85,000 productive rearrangements. Longitudinal samples were available for about 30% of the roughly 86 trial participants.

CDR3 length: 13 amino acids, cysteine to phenylalanine. The entry retains the CDR3 DNA only, 39 bases that are in frame from base 1. CDR1 and CDR2 (LNHDA, SQIVND) derive from the germline V gene (reference sequence). Relative to germline, V is 8 bases shorter and J is 8 bases shorter, with 15 bases between their ends. The study at large found these results: An increase in clonality was observed at ibrutinib response, with clonality remaining stable during sustained remission and falling back toward baseline at progression. Sampling times were not matched between patients in sustained remission and patients whose disease was progressing, and lymph node repertoires were not examined. At baseline, clonality was higher than in age-matched healthy donors and showed a strong correlation with circulating CD8+ T-cell counts. Public clonotypes were rare and either shrank or stayed stable during treatment, and the rise in clonality at ibrutinib response reflected expansion of private clonotypes.

On a MiSeq, deep resolution sequencing aimed for a depth between 1 in 1 million and 1 in 200,000 T cells, with each clonotype covered approximately 9.8x on average. TCR beta libraries were generated with the immunoSEQ hsTCRB Kit. As for the authors' bioinformatics: ImmunoSEQ Data Assistant and ImmunoSEQ Analyzer were used for data analysis, and V, D and J genes were assigned according to IMGT definitions. Clonality was computed as one minus normalized Shannon entropy of productive rearrangement frequencies, ranging from 0 to 1. Only overrepresented clonotypes making up at least 0.05% of each patient's repertoire were included in the public clonotype analysis. Approximately 14 age-matched healthy donor repertoires from immuneACCESS were used as controls for clonality. Here the immuneACCESS table is served through TCRdb, limited to in-frame sequences with V and J called. Missing clones are a known gap in these copies; in checked studies unresolved V genes cover under half, and the rest lacks a known reason. V, J and clone size derive from that table, while D and trimming were established from the DNA sequence. Present in this sample are about 330,000 clones, roughly 70% of which were seen just once. Just under 6.5% of the sample rests with the top ten.

For TCR beta library preparation, about 2.1 micrograms of genomic DNA were extracted from the cryopreserved PBMCs. Longitudinal blood samples from CLL patients receiving ibrutinib monotherapy were subjected to high-throughput TCR beta sequencing. The patients took part in an open-label, single-center phase 2 trial of ibrutinib monotherapy. This clone was seen only a few times. Its recognized antigen is unknown. No much larger clonotype is one base removed from it; base qualities were not supplied. This TCR came from a human donor with chronic lymphocytic leukemia. The chain is assembled from TRBV19 and TRBJ1-4; a confident D gene designation cannot be given. This material consisted of PBMCs, taken after 36 months of ibrutinib treatment. The CDR3 loop reads CASSYFPEEKLFF. The nucleotides read TGTGCCAGTTCTTACTTCCCGGAGGAAAAACTGTTTTTT.